A single sample is the source of the 3 T cell receptor beta chains below, sequenced in a study of cytomegalovirus exposure and HLA in healthy donors. The PCR ran on 60 Vbeta and 13 Jbeta primers. Profiled with immunoSEQ multiplex PCR; TCRdb holds only in-frame clones, not every one. The sample has 110,000 to 150,000 clones; roughly 82% are singletons. The sample taken for sequencing was PBMCs. These receptors were collected from a man aged 25 to 45 in good health and CMV-seronegative.

The table lists this clone with a count of one. The V gene is TRBV10-3, the J gene TRBJ2-3; 8 bases line up with TRBD2. V shed 7 bases, J shed 5 bases, and the junction held 8 bases outside the gene matches. The CDR3 contains 14 residues. Per germline, CDR1 ENHRY and CDR2 SYGVKD. The CDR3 here is CAITTSEDLDTQYF. In DNA, the CDR3 is TGTGCCATCACGACTAGCGAGGATTTAGATACGCAGTATTTT.

The CDR3 sequence is CASSLRAGGSGELFF. The DNA of the CDR3 is TGTGCCAGCAGCTTAAGGGCAGGGGGCTCCGGGGAGCTGTTTTTT. The rearrangement links TRBV7-9 to TRBJ2-2; 8 bases agree with TRBD1. Trimming removed 2 bases from V and 6 bases from J; junction bases left unmatched: 5. The CDR3 is 15 amino acids. Germline values: CDR1 SEHNR, CDR2 FQNEAQ (reference sequence).

V and J are TRBV2 and TRBJ1-2; 8 bases align to TRBD1. Germline CDR1 SNHLY, CDR2 FYNNEI. The length of the CDR3 is 15 residues. Trimming cost V 4 bases and J 3 bases; bases outside gene matches: 7. The CDR3 protein is CASSVGQGGDYGYTF. The CDR3 DNA follows: TGTGCCAGCAGTGTTGGACAGGGAGGGGACTATGGCTACACCTTC.